The 22 T cell receptor beta chains below all came from one sample that was sequenced in a study of OX40 agonist ivuxolimab in advanced cancers. Using immunoSEQ multiplex PCR, the repertoire was profiled, and TCRdb retains in-frame clones only, with some absent. The sample includes some 44,000 clones, around 86% of them seen just once. The specimen was CD4+ or CD8+ T cells sorted from blood, collected in a trial of the OX40 agonist ivuxolimab. The receptors derive from an adult with an advanced solid tumor such as melanoma, head and neck, liver or kidney cancer.

V is TRBV2 and J is TRBJ2-7, with D perhaps matching TRBD1 (5 bases). The CDR3 is made up of 12 amino acids. The germline V gene has CDR1 SNHLY and CDR2 FYNNEI. V was pared by 7 bases and J by 4 bases, with 11 bases between. CDR3: CASMPQGYEQYF. The CDR3 DNA follows: TGTGCCAGCATGCCCCAGGGATACGAGCAGTACTTC.

The chain has TRBV5-4 and TRBJ1-1, with D possibly being TRBD1 (5 bases). The germline V gene has CDR1 SGHNT and CDR2 YYREEE (reference sequence). The CDR3 has 15 residues. The germline V and J ends were trimmed by 3 bases and 0 bases, with 12 bases remaining between them. The chain's CDR3 is CASSSPGRMNTEAFF. In DNA, the CDR3 is TGTGCCAGCAGCTCTCCGGGACGGATGAACACTGAAGCTTTCTTT.

The chain joins TRBV7-2 to TRBJ2-2, with 7 positions matching TRBD2. The germline gives CDR1 SGHTA, CDR2 FQGNSA. The CDR3 is 15 residues long. With 3 bases clipped from V and 1 base from J, the junction kept 2 bases outside the gene matches. CDR3 sequence: CASSFGGGNTGELFF. The CDR3 DNA reads as TGTGCCAGCAGCTTCGGCGGGGGGAACACCGGGGAGCTGTTTTTT. Full variable domain (missing parts from reference TRBV7-2 and TRBJ2-2): GAGVSQSPSNKVTEKGKDVELRCDPISGHTALYWYRQSLGQGLEFLIYFQGNSAPDKSGLPSDRFSAERTGGSVSTLTIQRTQQEDSAVYLCASSFGGGNTGELFFGEGSRLTVL.

To note about this clone: Distinct nucleotide sequences in the sample also encode this CDR3. The J gene is TRBJ2-1, the V gene TRBV2, with no clear D. This CDR3 has 12 amino acids. CDR1 and CDR2 from the germline V gene are SNHLY and FYNNEI. Between the trimmed V and J ends, which lost 3 bases and 4 bases, there was a span of 4 bases. Here the CDR3 reads CASSDSYNEQFF. The CDR3 DNA reads TGTGCCAGCAGTGATTCTTACAATGAGCAGTTCTTC.

This clone showed up just once. The rearrangement links TRBV30 to TRBJ1-2; a weak D match, TRBD1 (5 bases). The V gene's germline CDR1 is GTSNPN and CDR2 SVGIG (reference sequence). This CDR3 has 14 residues. The germline V and J ends were trimmed by 7 bases and 1 base, with 16 bases remaining between them. CDR3 nucleotides: TGTGCCTCTAGCGGGGGAGACCTTAACTATGGCTACACCTTC. It codes for CASSGGDLNYGYTF.

The chain couples TRBV19 to TRBJ1-5, with a tentative D call TRBD1 (5 bases). This CDR3 is 17 amino acids long. Germline V gene data show CDR1 as LNHDA and CDR2 as SQIVND (reference sequence). Trimming removed 0 bases at V and 3 bases at J, with 15 bases between. The CDR3 is CASSIDLEGRNNQPQHF. CDR3 DNA sequence: TGTGCCAGTAGTATAGATCTAGAGGGGCGGAACAATCAGCCCCAGCATTTT.

This chain joins TRBV19 and TRBJ1-5, with D uncertain. V was pared by 1 base and J by 6 bases, with 4 bases between. Germline CDR1 is LNHDA and CDR2 is SQIVND (reference sequence). The CDR3 is 12 amino acids. The CDR3 protein is CASSIAPQPQHF. The CDR3 nucleotides read TGTGCCAGTAGTATAGCCCCTCAGCCCCAGCATTTT.

This chain links TRBV5-1 with TRBJ1-2, with TRBD1 as a possible D gene (6 bases). Trimming cost V 1 base and J 6 bases, with 13 bases left between them. From germline, CDR1 is SGHRS and CDR2 YFSETQ. This CDR3 is built from 14 residues. The CDR3 reads CASSLIQGRDGYTF. The CDR3 DNA reads as TGCGCCAGCAGCTTGATCCAGGGGAGGGATGGCTACACCTTC.

This sequence joins TRBV14 and TRBJ1-2; no reliable D call. The V gene lost 1 base and the J gene lost 3 bases, with 6 bases spanning the gap. Germline values: CDR1 SGHDN, CDR2 FVKESK. The CDR3 is 13 amino acids. CDR3 bases: TGTGCCAGCAGCCAAGGTACAGACTATGGCTACACCTTC. Its protein is CASSQGTDYGYTF.

The chain has TRBV23-1 and TRBJ1-6; D is ambiguous. TRBV23-1 is reported as an ORF; its role is uncertain. This CDR3 contains 15 residues. Trimming removed 2 bases at V and 9 bases at J, with 14 bases between. The CDR3 DNA follows: TGCGCCAGCAGTCAAACCAGGAAATTTGGTTCACCCCTCCACTTT. Amino acid sequence: CASSQTRKFGSPLHF.

The chain uses TRBV2 and TRBJ1-4, with D perhaps matching TRBD1 (6 bases). V lost 7 bases and J 8 bases, leaving 11 bases between the germline ends. Germline loops: CDR1 SNHLY, CDR2 FYNNEI. The CDR3 sequence is 12 residues long. CDR3 coding DNA: TGTGCCAGCAAGGGGGTAGACGAAAAACTGTTTTTT. Residues: CASKGVDEKLFF.

This chain uses TRBV5-5 with TRBJ1-1; TRBD1 matches at 10 bases. The germline CDR1 and CDR2 sequences are SGHKS and YYEKEE (reference sequence). The CDR3 is 17 residues long. V lost 3 bases and J lost 3; bases outside the gene matches: 11. CDR3 nucleotides: TGTGCCAGCAGCTATCGACAGGGGGCCCTCCTGGACACTGAAGCTTTCTTT. Its protein product is CASSYRQGALLDTEAFF.

This clone occurred once. The V call is TRBV27, the J call TRBJ2-1, with D possibly being TRBD2 (5 bases). Germline-derived CDR1 and CDR2 are MNHEY and SMNVEV (reference sequence). With 5 bases removed from V and 10 bases from J, the gap between germline ends came to 21 bases. CDR3 length: 15 residues. The chain's CDR3 is CASSPLASGRKEQFF. Written as DNA, the CDR3 is TGTGCCAGCAGTCCTCTAGCCTCCGGGCGAAAGGAGCAGTTCTTC.

The CDR3: CASSRTSGDGYTF. CDR3 nucleotide sequence: TGTGCCAGCTCCCGAACATCAGGGGATGGCTACACCTTC. This chain uses TRBV18 with TRBJ1-2; a possible D gene is TRBD1 (6 bases). Per germline, CDR1 KGHSH and CDR2 LQKENI. V was clipped by 6 bases and J by 6 bases, with 14 bases between them. The CDR3 runs 13 residues.

This rearrangement joins TRBV6-5 to TRBJ2-7, with D maybe TRBD1 (6 bases). The V gene lost 6 bases and the J gene lost 6 bases, with 9 bases spanning the gap. Germline CDR1 is MNHEY and CDR2 is SVGAGI. This CDR3 has 11 residues. CDR3 amino acids: CASSLQGEQYF. In DNA, the CDR3 is TGTGCCAGCAGCTTACAGGGCGAGCAGTACTTC.

This chain connects TRBV7-2 to TRBJ2-5, with 10 bases identical to TRBD2. The DNA end is a closer match to TRBJ2-7, so the J assignment may be wrong. The CDR3 covers 17 residues. Per the germline V gene, CDR1 is SGHTA and CDR2 is FQGNSA. The CDR3 is CASSSTSGPSRSYEQYF. The CDR3 DNA reads as TGTGCCAGCAGCTCGACTAGCGGGCCTTCACGCTCCTACGAGCAGTACTTC.

V and J are TRBV28 and TRBJ2-7, with D perhaps assigned TRBD1 or TRBD2 (6 bases each). Per germline, CDR1 MDHEN and CDR2 SYDVKM. Trimming took off 6 bases at V and 1 base at J, with 16 bases between the two ends. This CDR3 region has 15 residues. This CDR3 is CASRPWGAGSYEQYF. The CDR3 nucleotides are TGTGCCAGCAGACCATGGGGGGCAGGGTCCTACGAGCAGTACTTC.

In its sample, this clone was seen a few times. J is TRBJ2-4 and V is TRBV5-6; no clear D. This CDR3 comprises 16 residues. Trimming cost V 1 base and J 0 bases, with 11 bases left between them. Germline lookup yields CDR1 SGHDT and CDR2 YYEEEE. This chain's CDR3 is CASSLLGELAKNIQYF. The CDR3 DNA is TGTGCCAGCAGCTTGTTGGGCGAGTTAGCCAAAAACATTCAGTACTTC. Filled out from reference TRBV5-6 and TRBJ2-4, the complete variable domain reads DAGVTQSPTHLIKTRGQQVTLRCSPKSGHDTVSWYQQALGQGPQFIFQYYEEEERQRGNFPDRFSGHQFPNYSSELNVNALLLGDSALYLCASSLLGELAKNIQYFGAGTRLSVL.

The chain employs TRBV4-1 and TRBJ2-2; D may be TRBD1 or TRBD2 (5 bases each). The CDR3 is 17 residues long. V lost 4 bases and J lost 2, with 17 bases in between. Germline values: CDR1 MGHRA, CDR2 YSYEKL. The CDR3 sequence is CASSLYSGTANTGELFF. The CDR3, as DNA: TGCGCCAGCAGCCTCTACTCCGGGACGGCCAACACCGGGGAGCTGTTTTTT.

The rearrangement links TRBV10-3 to TRBJ1-5; D is ambiguous. The V end was cut by 3 bases, the J end by 7 bases, with 10 bases between. Per the germline V gene, CDR1 is ENHRY and CDR2 is SYGVKD. The CDR3 extends over 13 amino acids. The CDR3 region has the DNA TGTGCCATCAGTGAAAGCGGTAAACAGCCCCAGCATTTT. Protein sequence: CAISESGKQPQHF.

The chain joins TRBV19 to TRBJ2-7; either TRBD1 or TRBD2 may fit D (6 bases each). This CDR3 is built from 14 residues. V lost 4 bases and J 1 base, leaving 11 bases between the germline ends. The V gene's germline CDR1 is LNHDA and CDR2 SQIVND (reference sequence). CDR3: CASSTEGGSYEQYF. For the CDR3, the DNA is TGTGCCAGTAGTACCGAGGGGGGATCCTACGAGCAGTACTTC. Drawing the rest from reference TRBV19 and TRBJ2-7, the complete variable domain is DGGITQSPKYLFRKEGQNVTLSCEQNLNHDAMYWYRQDPGQGLRLIYYSQIVNDFQKGDIAEGYSVSREKKESFPLTVTSAQKNPTAFYLCASSTEGGSYEQYFGPGTRLTVT.

The chain recombines TRBV5-4 with TRBJ2-1, with 10 bases matching TRBD2. CDR3 size: 15 residues. CDR1 is SGHNT and CDR2 is YYREEE in the germline V gene (reference sequence). The V gene end was trimmed by 3 bases and the J gene end by 4 bases; junction bases not matched to a gene: 4. CDR3 in DNA: TGTGCCAGCAGCTCAGCGGGGGGGCCGTACAATGAGCAGTTCTTC. Amino acids: CASSSAGGPYNEQFF. The whole variable domain, remainder taken from reference TRBV5-4 and TRBJ2-1, is ETGVTQSPTHLIKTRGQQVTLRCSSQSGHNTVSWYQQALGQGPQFIFQYYREEENGRGNFPPRFSGLQFPNYSSELNVNALELDDSALYLCASSSAGGPYNEQFFGPGTRLTVL.